This T cell receptor (beta chain) was sequenced during a study of graft-versus-host responses after intestinal transplantation. Study-level results: Graft-versus-host to host-versus-graft clonal ratios in allografts were high in patients with graft-donor T cell macrochimerism.

Processing released intraepithelial and lamina propria lymphocytes from the graft tissue. As regards this clone: Its antigen is still unknown. One junction end disagrees with the germline gene, perhaps due to a read error.

Here immunoSEQ multiplex PCR was the method, and the copy in TCRdb shows in-frame clones only, minus some. The sample shows about 29,000 clones, about three quarters of them seen only once. The source material was ileum tissue, sampled 98 days after intestinal transplantation. This TCR was sampled from a human patient who received an intestinal transplant, so some T cells may come from the graft donor.

In DNA, the CDR3 is TGTGCCTGGAGTGTAGATAACCATGGCTACACCTTC. Translated: CAWSVDNHGYTF. The chain uses TRBV30 and TRBJ1-2; D call uncertain. CDR1 is GTSNPN and CDR2 is SVGIG in the germline V gene (reference sequence). CDR3 length equals 12 residues.